Listed below are T cell receptor beta chains from one sample, sequenced in a study of blood T cell repertoires in COVID-19. The table came from immunoSEQ multiplex PCR; TCRdb's copy has only in-frame clones and leaves some out. Seen here are some 140,000 clones, 65% to 80% observed once, and the top ten hold around 3.3%. Input material: peripheral blood. Source of these receptors: a man aged 55 to 70 with acute or convalescent COVID-19. Each CDR3 is given with its conserved first and last residue. Fields, in order: V gene, D gene, J gene, clone size, CDR3 protein, CDR3 DNA. The D gene is left open where the match is weak. The listing skips clone size in some rows; elsewhere it reads once, few, many or a size class.

TRBV19	TRBD2	TRBJ2-3	-	CASSPASGYSWDTQYF	TGTGCCAGTAGTCCTGCTAGCGGATACTCGTGGGATACGCAGTATTTT
TRBV7-3	-	TRBJ2-1	-	CASSLGLTGTRGEQFF	TGTGCCAGCAGCTTAGGCTTGACGGGGACTCGGGGTGAGCAGTTCTTC
TRBV6-5	-	TRBJ1-5	-	CASSSNRNQPQHF	TGTGCCAGCAGTTCTAACAGGAATCAGCCCCAGCATTTT
TRBV2	-	TRBJ1-1	-	CASRSSGGAVAGTEAFF	TGTGCCAGCAGGAGCTCGGGGGGGGCCGTTGCTGGCACTGAAGCTTTCTTT
TRBV28	-	TRBJ2-1	few	CASSLEQFNEQFF	TGTGCCAGCAGTTTGGAACAGTTTAATGAGCAGTTCTTC
TRBV7-2	-	TRBJ2-1	-	CASSLVGVANEQFF	TGTGCCAGCAGCTTAGTTGGTGTAGCGAATGAGCAGTTCTTC
TRBV9	TRBD2	TRBJ2-2	once	CASSGGRVAGTGELFF	TGTGCCAGCAGCGGCGGCCGGGTAGCGGGCACCGGGGAGCTGTTTTTT
TRBV4-1	TRBD1	TRBJ2-7	-	CASSQGDRVRYEQYF	TGCGCCAGCAGCCAAGGGGACAGGGTGAGGTACGAGCAGTACTTC
TRBV11-3	-	TRBJ1-1	-	CASSPEGAWRNTEAFF	TGTGCCAGCAGCCCCGAAGGGGCGTGGAGGAACACTGAAGCTTTCTTT
TRBV7-9	-	TRBJ1-1	-	CASKIAGNTEAFF	TGTGCCAGCAAAATCGCGGGGAACACTGAAGCTTTCTTT
TRBV2	TRBD2	TRBJ2-1	-	CASSTGTSAYNEQFF	TGTGCCAGCAGTACCGGGACTAGCGCCTACAATGAGCAGTTCTTC
TRBV7-2	TRBD2	TRBJ2-7	few	CASSQSGDYEQYF	TGTGCCAGCAGCCAAAGCGGGGACTACGAGCAGTACTTC
TRBV29-1	TRBD2	TRBJ2-2	once	CSVGVGLAGASTGELFF	TGCAGCGTGGGGGTCGGGCTAGCGGGAGCCTCCACCGGGGAGCTGTTTTTT
TRBV19	-	TRBJ2-5	-	CASSIKRQETQYF	TGTGCCAGTAGTATTAAGCGGCAAGAGACCCAGTACTTC
TRBV9	TRBD1	TRBJ1-1	once	CASSDTGGAGITEAFF	TGTGCCAGCAGCGATACAGGGGGCGCAGGAATCACTGAAGCTTTCTTT
TRBV14	-	TRBJ1-2	-	CASSQDHSYGYTF	TGTGCCAGCAGCCAAGATCACAGCTATGGCTACACCTTC
TRBV19	TRBD2	TRBJ2-1	-	CASNRGGAPYNEQFF	TGTGCCAGTAACCGCGGGGGAGCACCCTACAATGAGCAGTTCTTC
TRBV27	-	TRBJ2-6	-	CASSPTYSGANVLTF	TGTGCCAGCAGTCCTACGTACTCTGGGGCCAACGTCCTGACTTTC
TRBV9	-	TRBJ1-6	-	CASSVATSYNSPLHF	TGTGCCAGCAGCGTAGCAACTTCCTATAATTCACCCCTCCACTTT
TRBV5-5	TRBD2	TRBJ2-7	-	CASSLVGLAGGEQYF	TGTGCCAGCAGTCTCGTGGGACTAGCGGGAGGGGAGCAGTACTTC
TRBV28	TRBD1	TRBJ1-2	-	CASGGQQGTLLVGGYTF	TGTGCCAGCGGAGGGCAACAGGGGACCCTCCTGGTCGGTGGCTACACCTTC
TRBV3-1/TRBV3-2	TRBD2	TRBJ2-7	few	CASSPTSGSSYEQYF	TGTGCCAGCAGCCCTACTAGCGGTAGCTCCTACGAGCAGTACTTC
TRBV28	TRBD1	TRBJ2-3	-	CASSKQGAGTDTQYF	TGTGCCAGCAGCAAACAGGGGGCAGGCACAGATACGCAGTATTTT
TRBV29-1	TRBD1	TRBJ2-7	few	CSVGTAGGRDEQYF	TGCAGCGTTGGTACGGCAGGGGGCCGGGACGAGCAGTACTTC
TRBV5-1	-	TRBJ2-5	-	CASGLGQSDQETQYF	TGCGCCAGCGGACTCGGACAGAGTGACCAAGAGACCCAGTACTTC
TRBV18	-	TRBJ1-3	-	CASSPGHGPGNTIYF	TGTGCCAGCTCACCGGGACACGGTCCTGGAAACACCATATATTTT
TRBV12-3/TRBV12-4	-	TRBJ1-1	-	CASSPQVSEAFF	TGTGCCAGCAGTCCCCAGGTTTCTGAAGCTTTCTTT
TRBV7-3	TRBD1	TRBJ1-6	-	CASSLQGQGSSPLHF	TGTGCCAGCAGCCTACAGGGACAGGGTAGTTCACCCCTCCACTTT
TRBV6-5	-	TRBJ1-5	-	CASSTNRVLQPQHF	TGTGCCAGCAGCACGAACAGGGTTTTACAGCCCCAGCATTTT
TRBV27	TRBD2	TRBJ2-1	-	CASSFSSGVYNEQFF	TGTGCCAGCAGTTTTTCTAGCGGCGTATACAATGAGCAGTTCTTC
TRBV4-1	TRBD1	TRBJ2-7	-	CASSQDRPGGYEQYF	TGCGCCAGCAGCCAAGATCGCCCAGGGGGATACGAGCAGTACTTC
TRBV7-9	-	TRBJ2-3	-	CASSLDRGGKTDTQYF	TGTGCCAGCAGCCTCGACCGAGGCGGGAAAACAGATACGCAGTATTTT
TRBV18	-	TRBJ2-2	once	CASSPRNHRGTGELFF	TGTGCCAGCTCACCACGCAACCACCGGGGAACCGGGGAGCTGTTTTTT
TRBV4-1	TRBD1	TRBJ1-1	-	CASSQGDPGQGTEAFF	TGCGCCAGCAGCCAAGGGGATCCGGGACAGGGGACTGAAGCTTTCTTT
TRBV21-1	-	TRBJ1-1	few	CASSKDGMGQSNTEAFF	TGTGCCAGCAGCAAAGACGGCATGGGACAGTCGAACACTGAAGCTTTCTTT
TRBV7-8	-	TRBJ1-2	-	CASSRDRWSYGYTF	TGTGCCAGCAGCCGAGACAGGTGGAGCTATGGCTACACCTTC
TRBV28	TRBD2	TRBJ2-1	-	CASRSTGTSGGNEQFF	TGTGCCAGCAGGAGTACCGGGACTAGCGGTGGCAATGAGCAGTTCTTC
TRBV7-9	TRBD2	TRBJ2-1	few	CASSFSLAENNEQFF	TGTGCCAGCAGCTTTTCACTAGCGGAGAACAATGAGCAGTTCTTC
TRBV30	-	TRBJ2-3	-	CAWSGLAVGHTDTQYF	TGTGCCTGGAGTGGGTTAGCGGTGGGGCACACAGATACGCAGTATTTT
TRBV6-5	TRBD1	TRBJ1-2	-	CASRLTGGVYGYTF	TGTGCCAGCAGACTGACAGGGGGCGTCTATGGCTACACCTTC
TRBV28	TRBD1	TRBJ1-2	-	CASTPGTGTAGYTF	TGTGCCAGCACCCCCGGGACAGGGACCGCTGGCTACACCTTC
TRBV16	-	TRBJ1-5	few	CASSQSSSDYQPQHF	TGTGCCAGCAGCCAATCATCCAGTGATTATCAGCCCCAGCATTTT
TRBV2	-	TRBJ1-1	-	CASSEGAENTEAFF	TGTGCCAGCAGTGAAGGGGCCGAAAACACTGAAGCTTTCTTT
TRBV30	TRBD1	TRBJ1-4	-	CAWSVLTGPNEKLFF	TGTGCCTGGAGTGTACTGACAGGGCCTAATGAAAAACTGTTTTTT
TRBV6-2/TRBV6-3	-	TRBJ1-1	-	CASSYRTGNTEAFF	TGTGCCAGCAGTTACCGTACAGGGAACACTGAAGCTTTCTTT
TRBV19	-	TRBJ2-1	-	CASSIERDNEQFF	TGTGCCAGTAGTATCGAGCGGGACAATGAGCAGTTCTTC
TRBV24-1	-	TRBJ1-5	-	CATTNRSRDQPQHF	TGTGCCACCACCAACCGGAGCAGAGATCAGCCCCAGCATTTT
TRBV24-1	-	TRBJ1-5	few	CATSDLSGQPQHF	TGTGCCACCAGTGATTTAAGCGGCCAGCCCCAGCATTTT
TRBV14	-	TRBJ2-1	once	CASSPQGGLVGVGEQFF	TGTGCCAGCAGCCCTCAGGGGGGACTAGTAGGGGTCGGTGAGCAGTTCTTC
TRBV19	-	TRBJ1-3	-	CASASISGNTIYF	TGTGCCAGCGCCAGTATCTCTGGAAACACCATATATTTT
TRBV27	TRBD2	TRBJ2-1	-	CASSPHAGEVRNEQFF	TGTGCCAGCAGTCCCCATGCGGGAGAGGTTAGAAATGAGCAGTTCTTC
TRBV9	-	TRBJ2-2	-	CASSVEGGHTGELFF	TGTGCCAGCAGCGTAGAAGGTGGGCACACCGGGGAGCTGTTTTTT
TRBV30	TRBD2	TRBJ2-3	-	CAWQETSSGTDTQYF	TGTGCCTGGCAGGAGACTAGCAGTGGTACAGATACGCAGTATTTT
TRBV19	-	TRBJ1-4	-	CASSSYEKLFF	TGTGCCAGTAGTTCGTATGAAAAACTGTTTTTT
TRBV7-2	TRBD2	TRBJ2-7	-	CASSPGTSSYEQYF	TGTGCCAGCAGCCCCGGGACTAGCTCCTACGAGCAGTACTTC
TRBV7-9	-	TRBJ2-7	-	CASSLRPPSLPIDEQYF	TGTGCCAGCAGCTTAAGACCCCCTAGCCTACCCATCGACGAGCAGTACTTC
TRBV7-2	TRBD2	TRBJ2-2	-	CASSSTAASGARTGELFF	TGTGCCAGCAGCTCGACGGCGGCTAGCGGGGCGAGGACCGGGGAGCTGTTTTTT
TRBV2	-	TRBJ2-1	-	CATLGAEGEQFF	TGTGCCACCCTGGGAGCGGAGGGGGAGCAGTTCTTC
TRBV29-1	-	TRBJ1-5	few	CSVGDTNQPQHF	TGCAGCGTAGGTGACACTAATCAGCCCCAGCATTTT